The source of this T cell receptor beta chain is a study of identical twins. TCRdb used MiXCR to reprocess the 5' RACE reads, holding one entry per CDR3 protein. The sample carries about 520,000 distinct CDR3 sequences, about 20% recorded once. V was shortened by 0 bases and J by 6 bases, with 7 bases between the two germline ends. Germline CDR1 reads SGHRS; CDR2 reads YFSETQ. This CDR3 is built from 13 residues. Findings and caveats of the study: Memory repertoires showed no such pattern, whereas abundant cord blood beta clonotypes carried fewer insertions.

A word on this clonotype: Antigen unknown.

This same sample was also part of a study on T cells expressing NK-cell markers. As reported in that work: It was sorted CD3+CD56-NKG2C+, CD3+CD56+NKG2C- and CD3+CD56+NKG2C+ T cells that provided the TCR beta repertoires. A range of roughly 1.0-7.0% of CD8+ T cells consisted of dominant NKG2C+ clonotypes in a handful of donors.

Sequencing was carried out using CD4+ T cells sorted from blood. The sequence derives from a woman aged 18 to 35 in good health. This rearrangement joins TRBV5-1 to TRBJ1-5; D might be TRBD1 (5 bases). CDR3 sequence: CASSLAGTQPQHF. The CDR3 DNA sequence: TGCGCCAGCAGCTTGGCCGGGACTCAGCCCCAGCATTTT.